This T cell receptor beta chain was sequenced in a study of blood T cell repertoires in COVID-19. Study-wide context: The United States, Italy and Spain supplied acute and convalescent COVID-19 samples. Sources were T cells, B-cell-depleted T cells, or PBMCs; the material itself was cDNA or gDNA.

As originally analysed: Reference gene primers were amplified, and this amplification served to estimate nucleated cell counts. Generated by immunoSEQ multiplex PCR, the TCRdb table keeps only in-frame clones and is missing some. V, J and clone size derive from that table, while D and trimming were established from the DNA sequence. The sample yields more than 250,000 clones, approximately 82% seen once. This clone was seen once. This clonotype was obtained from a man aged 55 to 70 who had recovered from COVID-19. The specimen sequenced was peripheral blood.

CDR3 nucleotide sequence: TGTGCCAGCTCACCGGGGACAGGGCCGAACACCGGGGAGCTGTTTTTT. Residues: CASSPGTGPNTGELFF. This chain uses TRBV18 with TRBJ2-2, with 9 bases that match TRBD1. The CDR3 consists of 16 residues. Losses at the gene ends were 3 bases for V and 0 bases for J; bases not matched to a gene: 2. Per the germline V gene, CDR1 is KGHSH and CDR2 is LQKENI.